This paragraph covers one T cell receptor (beta chain) sequence. The record originates from a study of T-cell reconstitution after alpha-beta-depleted transplantation in children. TCRbeta library construction was performed incorporating unique molecular identifiers. A single record per CDR3 protein comes from TCRdb applying MiXCR to the PCR reads. Altogether some 340,000 distinct CDR3 sequences are present, around 10% being singletons, with the ten largest covering 2% to 2.5%. V was clipped by 11 bases and J by 4 bases; unmatched bases: 7. This CDR3 is built from 13 residues. Germline CDR1 is SEHNR and CDR2 is FQNEAQ (reference sequence).

The chain carries TRBV7-9 and TRBJ1-1, with TRBD1 matching over 10 bases. The material was PBMCs from the stem cell graft donor, obtained from the stem cell graft. The sequence was obtained from a human donor who donated a stem cell graft to a child with acute lymphoblastic leukemia. The CDR3: CAGRRTGGTEAFF. The CDR3 DNA is TGTGCCGGCCGAAGGACAGGGGGCACTGAAGCTTTCTTT. Supplemented by reference TRBV7-9 and TRBJ1-1, the full variable domain reads DTGVSQNPRHKITKRGQNVTFRCDPISEHNRLYWYRQTLGQGPEFLTYFQNEAQLEKSRLLSDRFSAERPKGSFSTLEIQRTEQGDSAMYLCAGRRTGGTEAFFGQGTRLTVV.